This T cell receptor beta chain was identified during a study of blood T cells in healthy people across ages. Study conclusions and caveats: Whereas aged donors had fewer naive CD4+ cells, long-lived donors had more of them and higher diversity. PBMCs left unsorted prevented a conclusive naive versus antigen-experienced comparison.

There are a few counts of this clonotype. No antigen is known for it. Primed by a sample-barcoded 5' primer and a J-beta primer mix, a second PCR proceeded for 7 to 11 cycles. No fewer than 2.5 million CDR3-containing paired-end reads came from each sample. Using its own MiXCR run on the 5' RACE reads, TCRdb lists one record per CDR3 protein. The data show 700,000 or so distinct CDR3 sequences, approximately 40% seen once. Drawing of peripheral blood yielded about 10 milliliters from each donor. The germline gives CDR1 SNHLY, CDR2 FYNNEI. The CDR3 has 13 amino acids. V gave up 6 bases and J gave up 13 bases, with 19 bases separating them.

This chain joins TRBV2 and TRBJ2-4; D not resolved. The TCR comes from a man at least 80 years old in good health. The source material was blood. The CDR3 is CASRRELFDEQYF. For the CDR3, the DNA is TGTGCCAGCAGAAGGGAATTGTTTGATGAGCAGTACTTC.